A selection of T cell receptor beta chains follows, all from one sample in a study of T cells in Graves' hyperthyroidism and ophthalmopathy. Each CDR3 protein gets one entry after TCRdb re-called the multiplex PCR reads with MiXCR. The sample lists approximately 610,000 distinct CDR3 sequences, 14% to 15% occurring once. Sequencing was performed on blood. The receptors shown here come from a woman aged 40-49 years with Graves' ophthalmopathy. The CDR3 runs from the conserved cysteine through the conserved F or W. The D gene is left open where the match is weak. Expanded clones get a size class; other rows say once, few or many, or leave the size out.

DNA: TGCAGCGGACTGTGGGGGGAGACCCAGTACTTC
CDR3: CSGLWGETQYF
V: TRBV20-1
J: TRBJ2-5
size: .
D: .

DNA: TGTGCCAGCAGCCAAGTGGGTGTCACTGAAGCTTTCTTT
CDR3: CASSQVGVTEAFF
V: TRBV4-1
J: TRBJ1-1
size: many
D: .

DNA: TGCGCCAGCGGCCGGGCCCCGGGAGGTCAGCCCCAGCATTTT
CDR3: CASGRAPGGQPQHF
V: TRBV10-2
J: TRBJ1-5
size: many
D: .

DNA: TGTGCCAGCAGATTCCGGACTAGCGGGAGAAAGGGGGAGACCCAGTACTTC
CDR3: CASRFRTSGRKGETQYF
V: TRBV2
J: TRBJ2-5
size: many
D: TRBD2

DNA: TGCAGTGCTACCAAAACAGGGCTATCTTCTGAAGCTTTCTTT
CDR3: CSATKTGLSSEAFF
V: TRBV20-1
J: TRBJ1-1
size: few
D: .

DNA: TGTGCCAGCAGTTACACCCCCTCATTCGAGCAGTACTTC
CDR3: CASSYTPSFEQYF
V: TRBV6-2/TRBV6-3
J: TRBJ2-7
size: many
D: .

DNA: TGTGCCAGCAGTTACTCGAGGGCAGGCATATTATACGAGCAGTACTTC
CDR3: CASSYSRAGILYEQYF
V: TRBV6-2/TRBV6-3
J: TRBJ2-7
size: .
D: .

DNA: TGTGCCAGCAGTCCCTCAAAGGGTACCCCGCGGGAAGCTTTCTTT
CDR3: CASSPSKGTPREAFF
V: TRBV28
J: TRBJ1-1
size: many
D: .

DNA: TGTGCCAGTAGTATAAAAGGGCCCACTGAAGCTTTCTTT
CDR3: CASSIKGPTEAFF
V: TRBV19
J: TRBJ1-1
size: few
D: .

DNA: TGTGCCACCAGTGATGGGGTCGTCATCGCTCCCTATGGCTACACCTTC
CDR3: CATSDGVVIAPYGYTF
V: TRBV24-1
J: TRBJ1-2
size: many
D: .

DNA: TGTGCCAGCAGCCCACGACAGGGCTTCCACTATGGCTACACCTTC
CDR3: CASSPRQGFHYGYTF
V: TRBV7-2
J: TRBJ1-2
size: many
D: TRBD1

DNA: TGTGCCAGCAGCTGGGACAGGCGCTATGGCTACACCTTC
CDR3: CASSWDRRYGYTF
V: TRBV6-5
J: TRBJ1-2
size: many
D: TRBD1

DNA: TGCAGTGCTAGAGCCTACTCCCAGTCTGGGGCCAACGTCCTGACTTTC
CDR3: CSARAYSQSGANVLTF
V: TRBV20-1
J: TRBJ2-6
size: many
D: .

DNA: TGTGCCAGCAGCACCATAGACAGGGGCACTGAAGCTTTCTTT
CDR3: CASSTIDRGTEAFF
V: TRBV13
J: TRBJ1-1
size: many
D: TRBD1

DNA: TGTGCCAGCAGTGAAGGGGTGGGTCAGGGCGAGCAGTACTTC
CDR3: CASSEGVGQGEQYF
V: TRBV6-1
J: TRBJ2-7
size: .
D: .

DNA: TGTGCCAGCGCTATCGGGGGGAACACTGAAGCTTTCTTT
CDR3: CASAIGGNTEAFF
V: TRBV12-3/TRBV12-4
J: TRBJ1-1
size: many
D: .

DNA: TGTGCCAGCAGGGCGGGAGGTCTTACCTACGAGCAGTACTTC
CDR3: CASRAGGLTYEQYF
V: TRBV28
J: TRBJ2-7
size: many
D: TRBD2

DNA: TGTGCCAGCAGCTTAGGGGGTCCGACGAACTACGAGCAGTACTTC
CDR3: CASSLGGPTNYEQYF
V: TRBV7-2
J: TRBJ2-7
size: many
D: .

DNA: TGTGCCAGCAGCTCGGGACAGCCTGAAAAAAAGACTCAGTACTTC
CDR3: CASSSGQPEKKTQYF
V: TRBV11-2
J: TRBJ2-5
size: .
D: TRBD1

DNA: TGTGCCAGCAGCCCCCGAACGGACACTGACTATGGCTACACCTTC
CDR3: CASSPRTDTDYGYTF
V: TRBV7-2
J: TRBJ1-2
size: many
D: .

DNA: TGTGCCACCAGTTCTACTGACTTCGGGGGAGCTGGAAACACCATATATTTT
CDR3: CATSSTDFGGAGNTIYF
V: TRBV15
J: TRBJ1-3
size: many
D: .

DNA: TGTGCCAGTAGTATTATTCCTCCGCATGACAGGGGGAGGCCAACGGGCACCGGGGAGCTGTTTTTT
CDR3: CASSIIPPHDRGRPTGTGELFF
V: TRBV19
J: TRBJ2-2
size: .
D: TRBD1

DNA: TGTGCCAGCAGTTACACGGCAGGGGGTAAATCTGGGGCCAACGTCCTGACTTTC
CDR3: CASSYTAGGKSGANVLTF
V: TRBV6-2/TRBV6-3
J: TRBJ2-6
size: many
D: TRBD1

DNA: TGTGCCAGCAGCGTAGGGGCTAGCGTCTACGAGCAGTACTTC
CDR3: CASSVGASVYEQYF
V: TRBV9
J: TRBJ2-7
size: many
D: .

DNA: TGCAGTGCTAGCTTTCAAGGATATGAGGATCAGCCCCAGCATTTT
CDR3: CSASFQGYEDQPQHF
V: TRBV20-1
J: TRBJ1-5
size: .
D: .

DNA: TGTGCCAGCAGCGTTAGAGGGGGAATCCGCTCCTACGAGCAGTACTTC
CDR3: CASSVRGGIRSYEQYF
V: TRBV9
J: TRBJ2-7
size: many
D: .

DNA: TGCAGTGCTAATGGGGCCGGTGGCAATGAGCAGTTCTTC
CDR3: CSANGAGGNEQFF
V: TRBV20-1
J: TRBJ2-1
size: many
D: .

DNA: TGTGCCAGCAGTTCCTCTAGCGGGAGGCCCTACGAGCAGTACTTC
CDR3: CASSSSSGRPYEQYF
V: TRBV12-3/TRBV12-4
J: TRBJ2-7
size: many
D: TRBD2

DNA: TGTGCCAGCAGCTTTGGGACACGAGGTGCTTTCTTT
CDR3: CASSFGTRGAFF
V: TRBV7-9
J: TRBJ1-1
size: .
D: .

DNA: TGCAGCGTTGAAGGGGTGGAGAGGTGGGCGGAGGAAGCTTTCTTT
CDR3: CSVEGVERWAEEAFF
V: TRBV29-1
J: TRBJ1-1
size: .
D: .

DNA: TGCAGCGGGGAGGTATGGGACACCGGGGAGCTGTTTTTT
CDR3: CSGEVWDTGELFF
V: TRBV29-1
J: TRBJ2-2
size: few
D: .

DNA: TGCGCCAGCAGCCAAGATGGGGGAGGGGACGACCAGTACTTC
CDR3: CASSQDGGGDDQYF
V: TRBV4-3
J: TRBJ2-5
size: many
D: TRBD2